Listed here are 8 T cell receptor beta chains from one sample, sequenced in a study of T cells after yellow fever vaccination. Each CDR3 protein is one row after TCRdb ran MiXCR on the 5' RACE reads. This table holds just under 600,000 distinct CDR3 sequences, roughly 13% found once. The sample here was PBMCs, taken on the day of the yellow fever booster vaccination. The receptors were gathered from a man aged 30 to 45 who received the YFV17D yellow fever vaccine.

V gene TRBV4-3 combines with J gene TRBJ2-2; TRBD1 aligns across 7 bases. In germline, CDR1 is LGHNA, CDR2 YSLEER. J lost 5 bases, V lost 3 bases, and 6 bases had no gene match. This CDR3 spans 15 amino acids. Written as DNA, the CDR3 is TGCGCCAGCAGCCAGATCCCAGGGGGAACCGGGGAGCTGTTTTTT. This gives the protein CASSQIPGGTGELFF.

This clonotype was detected a few times. The genes are TRBV6-2 or TRBV6-3 and TRBJ2-1; 8 positions match TRBD1. This CDR3 comprises 14 residues. Trimming removed 6 bases from V and 4 bases from J; junction bases left unmatched: 5. Per the germline V gene, CDR1 is MNHEY and CDR2 is SVGEGT. The CDR3 protein is CASSPTGEYNEQFF. CDR3 DNA: TGTGCCAGCAGCCCGACAGGGGAGTACAATGAGCAGTTCTTC.

The genes are TRBV23-1 and TRBJ2-7; TRBD1 or TRBD2 may be the D gene (5 bases each). TRBV23-1 is filed as an ORF, its function uncertain. CDR3 length: 14 residues. Trimming took off 7 bases at V and 6 bases at J, with 19 bases between the two ends. CDR3 DNA sequence: TGCGCCAGCATGACAAACGGGACGGGCGGCGAGCAGTACTTC. Its translation is CASMTNGTGGEQYF.

This clonotype was observed a handful of times. V is TRBV20-1 and J is TRBJ2-1; D is possibly TRBD2 (6 bases). Germline assignment: CDR1 DFQATT and CDR2 SNEGSKA (reference sequence). The CDR3 totals 16 residues. The V end lost 0 bases, the J end lost 0 bases, and 12 bases lay between the germline ends. The CDR3 region has the DNA TGCAGTGCTAGAGATCGGGGTAGCGGCTCCTACAATGAGCAGTTCTTC. This gives the protein CSARDRGSGSYNEQFF.

Within the sample, this clonotype is medium-sized. The CDR3 DNA follows: TGTGCCAGCAGTTTAACAGGGGGCGCCGGGGAGCTGTTTTTT. Translation: CASSLTGGAGELFF. The J gene is TRBJ2-2, the V gene TRBV12-3 or TRBV12-4; the match to TRBD1 covers 9 bases. The CDR3 sequence is 14 residues long. V was pared by 2 bases and J by 6 bases, with 1 base of the junction left unmatched.

The chain has TRBV4-3 and TRBJ2-3; TRBD2 aligns across 10 bases. The germline V gene encodes CDR1 LGHNA and CDR2 YSLEER. The CDR3 extends over 16 amino acids. The junction had 3 bases not matched to a gene; V was cut back by 2 bases and J by 1 base. The CDR3 is CASSQSGLAGTDTQYF. The DNA of the CDR3 is TGCGCCAGCAGCCAAAGTGGACTAGCGGGCACAGATACGCAGTATTTT.

This clonotype was seen at least ten times. The J gene is TRBJ1-2, the V gene TRBV7-6; 11 positions match TRBD1. Trimming took 5 bases from V and 8 from J; bases not matched to a gene: 7. This CDR3 is built from 14 residues. Germline lookup yields CDR1 SGHVS and CDR2 FNYEAQ. The CDR3 loop is CASSPGTGGGGYTF. The DNA for the CDR3 is TGTGCCAGCAGCCCGGGGACAGGGGGGGGCGGCTACACCTTC. The complete variable domain, with remaining parts taken from reference TRBV7-6 and TRBJ1-2, reads GAGVSQSPRYKVTKRGQDVALRCDPISGHVSLYWYRQALGQGPEFLTYFNYEAQQDKSGLPNDRFSAERPEGSISTLTIQRTEQRDSAMYRCASSPGTGGGGYTFGSGTRLTVV.

This clonotype was recorded a few times. CDR3 residues: CSVAPGTAANYGYTF. The CDR3 nucleotides are TGCAGCGTTGCCCCGGGGACAGCGGCAAACTATGGCTACACCTTC. The rearrangement joins TRBV29-1 to TRBJ1-2; 7 bases are shared with TRBD1. The CDR3 has 15 residues. The V and J ends lost 4 bases and 2 bases, in that order; junction bases with no gene match: 10. Germline loops: CDR1 SQVTM, CDR2 ANQGSEA.